The clone carrying this T cell receptor (beta chain) turned up a few times. The data derive from a study of T cells in Graves' hyperthyroidism and ophthalmopathy. This CDR3 contains 13 residues. Germline V gene lookup returns CDR1 GTSNPN and CDR2 SVGIG (reference sequence). Regions amplified from RNA transcripts were the TCR beta CDR3 regions. With the HTBI primer set, the TCR CDR3 went through a first round of RT-PCR. TCRdb reanalysed the multiplex PCR reads using MiXCR and keeps one entry per CDR3 protein. The repertoire holds more than 550,000 distinct CDR3 sequences, with 17% as singletons. The source material was blood. This sequence was found in a man between 50 and 59 years old with Graves' hyperthyroidism. The chain carries TRBV30 and TRBJ1-3; D is uncertain. In nucleotides, the CDR3 is TGTGGGGTGGAGGAAGAGTCTGGAAACACCATATATTTT. It codes for CGVEEESGNTIYF.